These 30 T cell receptor beta chains share one sample of origin, sequenced in a study of T cell repertoires in cytomegalovirus infection. TCRdb reprocessed the reads via MiXCR and lists one record per CDR3 protein. The data hold 200,000 to 300,000 distinct CDR3 sequences, with around 9% observed a single time. The source material was PBMCs. The source is a human donor in good health (CMV status not recorded). Some clones in this sample may be carry-over from other donors' samples.

At least ten counts were recorded for this clonotype. The chain joins TRBV7-2 to TRBJ1-6; D is ambiguous. V shed 4 bases and J shed 11 bases, with 15 bases lying between them. The CDR3 is 14 amino acids. Germline V gene data show CDR1 as SGHTA and CDR2 as FQGNSA. CDR3 amino acids: CASSSRIGYPPLHF. Here the CDR3 DNA reads TGTGCCAGCAGCTCTAGAATCGGCTACCCACCCCTCCACTTT.

Many counts were recorded for this clonotype. This chain connects TRBV4-3 to TRBJ2-1; 7 nucleotides line up with TRBD2. CDR1 and CDR2 from the germline V gene are LGHNA and YSLEER. Trimming removed 1 base from V and 8 bases from J; junction bases left unmatched: 8. This CDR3 region has 15 residues. Here the CDR3 DNA reads TGCGCCAGCAGCCAAGGCAGCGGGGCAATTTATGAGCAGTTCTTC. It specifies CASSQGSGAIYEQFF.

This clonotype was found a few times. The genes are TRBV15 and TRBJ2-1, with D tentatively TRBD1 (5 bases). Germline CDR1 LNHNV, CDR2 YYDKDF (reference sequence). Trimming removed 2 bases at V and 5 bases at J, with 13 bases between. This CDR3 is 15 amino acids long. CDR3 in amino acids: CATSRWTPGNNEQFF. The CDR3 DNA is TGTGCCACCAGCAGATGGACACCGGGTAACAATGAGCAGTTCTTC.

The chain is built from TRBV19 and TRBJ2-2; a weak D match, TRBD1 (5 bases). Trimming cost V 2 bases and J 0 bases, with 10 bases left between them. This CDR3 contains 16 residues. Germline V gene lookup returns CDR1 LNHDA and CDR2 SQIVND (reference sequence). CDR3 in amino acids: CASSIKGVANTGELFF. The CDR3 DNA reads as TGTGCCAGTAGTATAAAAGGGGTAGCGAACACCGGGGAGCTGTTTTTT.

This clonotype was recorded at least ten times. This rearrangement joins TRBV27 to TRBJ1-2; TRBD1 aligns across 8 bases. Germline V gene lookup returns CDR1 MNHEY and CDR2 SMNVEV (reference sequence). CDR3 length: 15 amino acids. V dropped 7 bases and J dropped 8; count of bases not matched to a gene: 15. The DNA of the CDR3 is TGTGCCAGCAAGACGGGCTTGGACAGGGTAGGCGGCTACACCTTC. It translates to CASKTGLDRVGGYTF.

This clonotype has at least ten counts. This chain connects TRBV20-1 to TRBJ2-7; 7 bases fit TRBD2. The CDR3 totals 14 residues. V trimming: 5 bases; J trimming: 0 bases; junction bases outside the gene matches: 7. Germline-derived CDR1 and CDR2 are DFQATT and SNEGSKA (reference sequence). CDR3 nucleotides: TGCAGTGCTCTTTTAGCGGGCAGCTCCTACGAGCAGTACTTC. It is translated as CSALLAGSSYEQYF.

This sequence joins TRBV6-2 or TRBV6-3 and TRBJ2-1; a possible D gene is TRBD2 (6 bases). Germline CDR1 MNHEY, CDR2 SVGEGT. The V end lost 7 bases, the J end lost 9 bases, and 19 bases lay between the germline ends. The CDR3 sequence is 14 residues long. The CDR3 DNA reads TGTGCCAGCAACACCGTGGGACGGCGGGGTGAGCAGTTCTTC. Translated: CASNTVGRRGEQFF.

J is TRBJ1-5 and V is TRBV12-3 or TRBV12-4; 8 bases fit TRBD1. J gave up 5 bases and V 6 bases, and 3 bases lay outside the gene matches. The CDR3 spans 13 residues. CDR3 protein: CASSLGQDQPQHF. Here the CDR3 DNA reads TGTGCCAGCAGCCTGGGACAGGATCAGCCCCAGCATTTT.

This clonotype was recorded a few times. This chain connects TRBV7-2 to TRBJ2-7; D is unresolved. Germline values: CDR1 SGHTA, CDR2 FQGNSA. V dropped 1 base and J dropped 12 bases, with 10 bases sitting between them. This CDR3 contains 11 residues. Here the CDR3 DNA reads TGTGCCAGCAGCTTAGGCCCTAAGACGTACTTC. Protein product: CASSLGPKTYF.

This clonotype was seen repeatedly, ten times or more. This chain joins TRBV28 and TRBJ1-1, with D hard to call. V was clipped by 7 bases and J by 4 bases, with 7 bases between them. CDR1 is MDHEN, CDR2 SYDVKM, per germline. CDR3 size: 11 residues. The chain's CDR3 is CASTRSTEAFF. The CDR3 DNA sequence: TGTGCCAGCACCCGGAGCACTGAAGCTTTCTTT.

The chain couples TRBV9 to TRBJ1-2, with D possibly matching TRBD1 (6 bases). The CDR3 runs 12 residues. The V and J ends lost 5 bases and 6 bases respectively, with 11 bases between them. CDR1 is SGDLS, CDR2 YYNGEE, per germline. The CDR3 protein is CASRTGLDGYTF. In DNA, the CDR3 is TGTGCCAGCAGAACAGGGCTGGATGGCTACACCTTC.

This clonotype was seen many times. This sequence joins TRBV12-3 or TRBV12-4 and TRBJ1-2, with D tentatively TRBD1 (6 bases). The V and J ends lost 5 bases and 4 bases respectively, with 11 bases between them. This CDR3 is built from 13 residues. The CDR3 region has the DNA TGTGCCAGCAGTCGGGACACCACCTATGGCTACACCTTC. This sequence encodes CASSRDTTYGYTF.

This clonotype was observed a handful of times. This chain joins TRBV7-6 and TRBJ2-2; D is perhaps TRBD2 (6 bases). V dropped 2 bases and J dropped 6 bases, with 19 bases sitting between them. The CDR3 runs 17 residues. Germline values: CDR1 SGHVS, CDR2 FNYEAQ. The CDR3 bases are TGTGCCAGCAGCTTAAATGTGGCGGGACCACTCGCCGGGGAGCTGTTTTTT. Protein: CASSLNVAGPLAGELFF.

This clonotype was seen ten or more times. The chain links TRBV7-6 to TRBJ1-2, with D possibly matching TRBD1 (5 bases). V was clipped by 5 bases and J by 0 bases, with 13 bases between them. Germline CDR1 and CDR2: SGHVS and FNYEAQ. The CDR3 is 15 amino acids. DNA for the CDR3: TGTGCCAGCAGCCCGACAGCGAAGCCTAACTATGGCTACACCTTC. As protein: CASSPTAKPNYGYTF.

This clonotype was detected many times. At one end the junction does not follow the germline gene, possibly because of a read error. This chain joins TRBV7-9 and TRBJ2-7; weak D call: TRBD1 (6 bases). The germline gives CDR1 SEHNR, CDR2 FQNEAQ (reference sequence). This CDR3 contains 12 residues. CDR3 amino acids: CASSGLGRGMDF. The CDR3 nucleotides read TGTGCCAGCAGCGGCCTTGGAAGGGGGATGGACTTC.

The V and J genes are TRBV20-1 and TRBJ1-5; TRBD1 is a possible D gene (5 bases). CDR3 length: 14 amino acids. In germline, CDR1 is DFQATT, CDR2 SNEGSKA (reference sequence). Trimming removed 6 bases at V and 2 bases at J, with 14 bases between. CDR3 loop: CSASLGRGNQPQHF. In DNA, the CDR3 is TGCAGTGCCTCCTTGGGCAGGGGCAATCAGCCCCAGCATTTT.

This clonotype was seen more than once but under ten times. V is TRBV20-1 and J is TRBJ1-5; possible D gene TRBD1, 5 bases. The CDR3 is 12 residues long. Germline assignment: CDR1 DFQATT and CDR2 SNEGSKA (reference sequence). V lost 5 bases and J lost 9, with 14 bases in between. CDR3: CSAGTPGLPQHF. In DNA form, the CDR3 reads TGCAGTGCTGGGACCCCTGGATTGCCCCAGCATTTT.

This clonotype appeared many times. V gene TRBV11-2 combines with J gene TRBJ2-6, with a weak D call TRBD2 (6 bases). Per germline, CDR1 SGHAT and CDR2 FQNNGV. Between the trimmed V and J ends, which lost 5 bases and 0 bases, there was a span of 11 bases. The CDR3 sequence is 16 residues long. In DNA, the CDR3 is TGTGCCAGCAGCGAGAACGGGGGCTCTGGGGCCAACGTCCTGACTTTC. Protein: CASSENGGSGANVLTF.

On this clonotype itself: This is likely an artifact of a read error, given a far larger clone one base away. The chain uses TRBV7-9 and TRBJ2-3; maybe TRBD1 (6 bases). Germline lookup yields CDR1 SEHNR and CDR2 FQNEAQ (reference sequence). The CDR3 has 13 amino acids. The DNA of the CDR3 is TGTGCCAGCAGCTTGGACAGCACAGATACGCGGTATTTT. Amino acid sequence: CASSLDSTDTRYF.

This clonotype was detected only a few times. The chain couples TRBV19 to TRBJ1-1; D is undetermined. The CDR3 is 13 residues long. Trimming left V 8 bases short and J 7 bases short, with 17 bases between. CDR1 and CDR2 (germline): LNHDA, SQIVND (reference sequence). This chain's CDR3 is CASQGLRGSEAFF. CDR3 DNA sequence: TGTGCCAGTCAAGGGTTGAGAGGGAGTGAAGCTTTCTTT.

This clonotype was observed at least ten times. V and J are TRBV7-3 and TRBJ2-3; TRBD1 matches 10 bases. The J segment lost 4 bases and the V segment lost 1 base, leaving 8 bases of the junction unmatched. The V gene's germline CDR1 is SGHTA and CDR2 FQGTGA. This CDR3 region has 17 residues. CDR3 bases: TGTGCCAGCAGCTTAAGAGGACAGGGGGGCCTCCCAGATACGCAGTATTTT. Its translation is CASSLRGQGGLPDTQYF.

This clonotype was seen repeatedly, ten times or more. The chain combines TRBV7-2 with TRBJ1-2; 8 bases are shared with TRBD1. CDR3 length: 13 amino acids. The junction had 2 bases not matched to a gene; V was cut back by 5 bases and J by 3 bases. Germline V lookup: CDR1 SGHTA, CDR2 FQGNSA. In DNA, the CDR3 is TGTGCCAGCAGCAGCAGGGGGCACTATGGCTACACCTTC. Its protein is CASSSRGHYGYTF.

The sample holds many counts of this clonotype. The chain is built from TRBV7-2 and TRBJ2-7; D not resolved. The CDR3 is 13 residues long. Germline CDR1 and CDR2: SGHTA and FQGNSA. V was clipped by 1 base and J by 2 bases, with 6 bases between them. The CDR3 sequence is CASSLVLTYEQYF. CDR3 DNA: TGTGCCAGCAGCTTAGTCTTGACCTACGAGCAGTACTTC.

This clonotype was observed at least ten times. The CDR3 nucleotides are TGTGCCTCTCAGGGACAGGGGGCGCCGGGCACTGAAGCTTTCTTT. Translated, it gives CASQGQGAPGTEAFF. This chain connects TRBV5-6 to TRBJ1-1, with 12 bases fitting TRBD1. The CDR3 totals 15 residues. From germline, CDR1 is SGHDT and CDR2 YYEEEE. V lost 10 bases and J lost 4; bases outside the gene matches: 11.

Ten or more counts support this clonotype. The J gene is TRBJ2-3, the V gene TRBV29-1; 13 bases line up with TRBD2. This CDR3 spans 14 amino acids. Unmatched junction bases numbered 4, after V lost 8 bases and J lost 2 bases. CDR1 is SQVTM and CDR2 is ANQGSEA in the germline V gene. DNA for the CDR3: TGCAGCTTGACTAGCGGGGGGAACACAGATACGCAGTATTTT. It encodes CSLTSGGNTDTQYF.

This clonotype was counted at least ten times. This sequence joins TRBV6-6 and TRBJ2-2; 8 bases align to TRBD1. V lost 5 bases to trimming and J lost 1 base; unmatched junction nucleotides: 6. The germline V gene has CDR1 MNHNY and CDR2 SVGAGI (reference sequence). This CDR3 region has 16 residues. CDR3 bases: TGTGCCAGCAGTACTCGGGGGACAGGGAACACCGGGGAGCTGTTTTTT. As protein: CASSTRGTGNTGELFF.

This clonotype has a count of ten or more. The CDR3 DNA reads TGCAGTGCTGGGTGGCCGGACGGTAGCAATCAGCCCCAGCATTTT. Translating gives CSAGWPDGSNQPQHF. The chain combines TRBV20-1 with TRBJ1-5; D remains ambiguous. Trimming shortened V by 5 bases and J by 0 bases, and 14 bases separated the two germline ends. This CDR3 is built from 15 residues. Per the germline V gene, CDR1 is DFQATT and CDR2 is SNEGSKA (reference sequence).

This clonotype was recorded many times. This chain uses TRBV7-8 with TRBJ1-6, with D hard to call. This CDR3 comprises 14 residues. Trimming cost V 5 bases and J 10 bases, with 15 bases left between them. Germline V gene sequence: CDR1 SGHVS, CDR2 FQNEAQ. The CDR3 bases are TGTGCCAGCAGCGGTGGGTCACCTGACTCACCCCTCCACTTT. Translated: CASSGGSPDSPLHF.

This clonotype was recorded a few times. V and J are TRBV7-2 and TRBJ2-5; 12 nucleotides align to TRBD2. The length of the CDR3 is 16 residues. Trimming took 4 bases from V and 4 from J; bases not matched to a gene: 7. Germline V lookup: CDR1 SGHTA, CDR2 FQGNSA. Here the CDR3 DNA reads TGTGCCAGCAGCTCCCTAGCGGGGGGGCGAGGAGAGACCCAGTACTTC. Its protein is CASSSLAGGRGETQYF.

The V gene is TRBV3-1, the J gene TRBJ2-1; D is undetermined. Looked up from germline, CDR1 is LGHDT and CDR2 is YNNKEL (reference sequence). This CDR3 contains 16 residues. V lost 4 bases to trimming and J lost 2 bases, with 15 bases between them. The CDR3 loop is CASSPTTPTTYNEQFF. The CDR3 DNA reads TGTGCCAGCAGCCCGACCACCCCTACCACCTACAATGAGCAGTTCTTC.